The 13 T cell receptor beta chains below all came from one sample that was sequenced in a study of identical twins. MiXCR, applied by TCRdb to the 5' RACE reads, yields one record per CDR3 protein. The repertoire holds more than 650,000 distinct CDR3 sequences, with less than 7% as singletons. Sequencing input: naive T cells sorted from blood. These receptors were taken from a man aged 18 to 35 in good health.

This clonotype was seen many times. This chain uses TRBV4-2 with TRBJ2-1; tentatively, D is TRBD1 or TRBD2 (5 bases each). Germline V gene lookup returns CDR1 LGHNA and CDR2 YNFKEQ. The V end was cut by 0 bases, the J end by 2 bases, with 8 bases between. The CDR3 length is 15 residues. CDR3 DNA sequence: TGTGCCAGCAGCCAAGAAACGGGGCCCTACAATGAGCAGTTCTTC. It yields the protein CASSQETGPYNEQFF.

There are many counts of this clonotype. This sequence joins TRBV18 and TRBJ2-1; no clear D gene. V was shortened by 3 bases and J by 5 bases, with 5 bases between the two germline ends. Looked up from germline, CDR1 is KGHSH and CDR2 is LQKENI. The CDR3 runs to 12 residues. The CDR3 coding sequence is TGTGCCAGCTCACCGGGCAACAATGAGCAGTTCTTC. It codes for CASSPGNNEQFF.

This clonotype was observed many times. The DNA of the CDR3 is TGCGCCAGCAGCTTAACTAGCGCCAATGAGCAGTTCTTC. As protein: CASSLTSANEQFF. This rearrangement joins TRBV5-1 to TRBJ2-1, with 7 bases identical to TRBD2. V shed 2 bases and J 6 bases; nucleotides not matched to a gene: 2. The CDR3 runs to 13 residues. CDR1 is SGHRS, CDR2 YFSETQ, per germline. Supplemented by reference TRBV5-1 and TRBJ2-1, the full variable domain reads KAGVTQTPRYLIKTRGQQVTLSCSPISGHRSVSWYQQTPGQGLQFLFEYFSETQRNKGNFPGRFSGRQFSNSRSEMNVSTLELGDSALYLCASSLTSANEQFFGPGTRLTVL.

Only a few counts were recorded for this clonotype. This chain joins TRBV4-2 and TRBJ1-2; D gene unclear. This CDR3 has 15 amino acids. CDR1 and CDR2 (germline): LGHNA, YNFKEQ. With 4 bases removed from V and 2 bases from J, the gap between germline ends came to 14 bases. CDR3 nucleotide sequence: TGTGCCAGCAGCCCTGCTACCGGGGTAAACTATGGCTACACCTTC. This gives the protein CASSPATGVNYGYTF.

The CDR3 DNA is TGTGCCAGCAGAGCCTCGACTAGGGACCCTCCCTACGAGCAGTACTTC. Protein: CASRASTRDPPYEQYF. This chain uses TRBV21-1 with TRBJ2-7; whether TRBD2, the table's D call, matches the DNA was not checked. TRBV21-1 is listed as a pseudogene. The CDR3 loop spans 16 amino acids.

The chain combines TRBV7-9 with TRBJ2-5; perhaps TRBD2 as D (5 bases). V was shortened by 2 bases and J by 1 base, with 11 bases between the two germline ends. CDR1 and CDR2 (germline): SEHNR, FQNEAQ (reference sequence). The CDR3 is 15 amino acids. CDR3 amino acids: CASSLIQRGQETQYF. In DNA form, the CDR3 reads TGTGCCAGCAGCTTAATTCAACGGGGCCAAGAGACCCAGTACTTC.

V and J are TRBV7-8 and TRBJ2-3, with a tentative D call TRBD1 (6 bases). CDR3 size: 15 residues. Trimming stripped 1 base from V and 5 bases from J, with 13 bases between. Germline-derived CDR1 and CDR2 are SGHVS and FQNEAQ. Here the CDR3 DNA reads TGTGCCAGCAGCTTAGTAGAGGGACAACAAGATACGCAGTATTTT. It encodes CASSLVEGQQDTQYF.

This clonotype was observed at least ten times. The CDR3 spells CASSAISVGGNIQYF. The CDR3, as DNA: TGTGCCAGCAGCGCTATATCGGTCGGTGGAAACATTCAGTACTTC. The rearrangement links TRBV16 to TRBJ2-4, with unresolved D. The CDR3 has 15 amino acids. Germline CDR1 KGHSY, CDR2 FQNENV. V lost 5 bases, J lost 6 bases, and 17 bases lay in between.

This clonotype was observed at least ten times. The chain is built from TRBV12-3 or TRBV12-4 and TRBJ1-5, with D hard to call. V was cut by 5 bases and J by 4 bases, with 12 bases left in between. This CDR3 comprises 14 residues. This chain's CDR3 is CASSLRMGNQPQHF. CDR3 bases: TGTGCCAGCAGTCTGCGGATGGGGAATCAGCCCCAGCATTTT.

As for this clonotype: This sequence may be a read error, since a much larger clone differs from it by one base. This rearrangement joins TRBV11-2 to TRBJ2-3; D is possibly TRBD1 or TRBD2 (5 bases each). This CDR3 has 16 amino acids. Germline V CDR1 and CDR2: SGHAT, FQNNGV. The V end was cut by 3 bases, the J end by 1 base, with 14 bases between. The CDR3 sequence is CASSFRPGRGTDTQYF. The CDR3 DNA reads TGTGCCAGCAGCTTTCGACCGGGACGGGGCACAGATACGCAGTATTTT.

The chain carries TRBV19 and TRBJ1-5; no clear D gene. Germline lookup yields CDR1 LNHDA and CDR2 SQIVND (reference sequence). The CDR3 is 15 residues long. V lost 7 bases to trimming and J lost 3 bases, with 16 bases between them. CDR3 loop: CASILDGALNQPQHF. The DNA of the CDR3 is TGTGCCAGTATTTTGGACGGCGCTCTCAATCAGCCCCAGCATTTT. Variable domain in full (rest from reference TRBV19 and TRBJ1-5): DGGITQSPKYLFRKEGQNVTLSCEQNLNHDAMYWYRQDPGQGLRLIYYSQIVNDFQKGDIAEGYSVSREKKESFPLTVTSAQKNPTAFYLCASILDGALNQPQHFGDGTRLSIL.

This clonotype has at least ten counts. The CDR3 nucleotides are TGTGCCAGCTCACCAGATGCAGATACGCAGTATTTT. Protein: CASSPDADTQYF. The V gene is TRBV18, the J gene TRBJ2-3; D gene uncertain. The germline CDR1 and CDR2 sequences are KGHSH and LQKENI. Trimming stripped 2 bases from V and 4 bases from J, with 4 bases between. This CDR3 region has 12 residues.

This clonotype was observed at least ten times. The V gene is TRBV29-1, the J gene TRBJ2-7, with D hard to call. This CDR3 comprises 15 residues. Trimming cost V 0 bases and J 6 bases, with 18 bases left between them. Germline V gene lookup returns CDR1 SQVTM and CDR2 ANQGSEA. CDR3 in DNA: TGCAGCGTTGAAGAAAATTGTCCTTGGGGTTGCGAGCAGTACGTC. The encoded protein is CSVEENCPWGCEQYV.